This is a list of T cell receptor beta chains from one sample in a study of T cells in Graves' hyperthyroidism and ophthalmopathy. TCRdb reprocessed the multiplex PCR reads via MiXCR and lists one record per CDR3 protein. Among 300,000 to 450,000 distinct CDR3 sequences listed, over 10% were seen once. Sequencing used blood. These receptors were collected from a young woman with Graves' hyperthyroidism. Both conserved end residues are part of each CDR3. The D gene is left open where the match is weak. Clone size is not always given. Where it is, it says once, few, many or a class for expanded clones.

D,J,size,V,CDR3,DNA
-,TRBJ1-2,few,TRBV2,CASVGGGYTF,TGTGCCAGCGTGGGCGGGGGCTACACCTTC
TRBD1,TRBJ1-5,-,TRBV20-1,CSATRQGAQLQHF,TGCAGTGCTACCCGACAGGGCGCTCAGCTCCAGCATTTT
-,TRBJ1-3,many,TRBV12-3/TRBV12-4,CASSLGGSGGNTIYF,TGTGCCAGCAGTTTAGGCGGGAGTGGAGGAAACACCATATATTTT
-,TRBJ1-2,many,TRBV5-5,CASSLWRGGFGYTF,TGTGCCAGCAGCTTGTGGCGGGGGGGTTTTGGCTACACCTTC
-,TRBJ2-5,many,TRBV10-3,CAISDRAIRETQYF,TGTGCCATCAGTGATCGGGCAATTAGGGAGACCCAGTACTTC
-,TRBJ2-6,many,TRBV6-2/TRBV6-3,CASSRLQSQSGANVLTF,TGTGCCAGCAGTCGCCTCCAATCTCAATCTGGGGCCAACGTCCTGACTTTC
TRBD1,TRBJ2-7,many,TRBV7-9,CASSYRQGFYEQYF,TGTGCCAGCAGCTACCGACAGGGGTTCTACGAGCAGTACTTC
-,TRBJ2-5,many,TRBV20-1,CSVVKETQYF,TGCAGTGTCGTTAAAGAGACCCAGTACTTC
TRBD1,TRBJ1-4,many,TRBV3-1,CASSQGDRLIATNEKLFF,TGTGCCAGCAGCCAGGGGGACAGGCTGATTGCAACTAATGAAAAACTGTTTTTT
TRBD2,TRBJ2-5,many,TRBV29-1,CSSLTSGRAETQYF,TGCAGCTCCCTTACTAGCGGGAGGGCCGAGACCCAGTACTTC